This T cell receptor beta chain was sequenced during a study of blood T cell repertoires in COVID-19. As for the study in general: Samples representing acute and convalescent COVID-19 were sourced from the United States, Italy and Spain. Sample material is recorded as cDNA or gDNA derived from T cells, B-cell-depleted T cells, or PBMCs.

In the original processing: The authors estimated nucleated cell counts from reference gene primer amplification. The repertoire was sequenced with immunoSEQ multiplex PCR; TCRdb's copy has only in-frame clones and lacks some. The V and J calls and clone size are taken from that table; D and trimming were inferred from the DNA. The table records about 70,000 clones, roughly 82% of them present only once. CDR1 and CDR2 from the germline V gene are SGHVS and FQNEAQ. This CDR3 is built from 19 residues. Trimming removed 4 bases from V and 2 bases from J; junction bases left unmatched: 11. This clonotype was sampled from a woman in her fifties or sixties with acute or convalescent COVID-19. The sample was peripheral blood. The V and J genes are TRBV7-8 and TRBJ2-5, with 15 bases lining up with TRBD2. The CDR3 bases are TGTGCCAGCAGCTATCCGACCGGGACTAGCGGGGGGAAACAAGAGACCCAGTACTTC. Translation gives CASSYPTGTSGGKQETQYF.